Shown below are 23 T cell receptor beta chains from a single sample sequenced in a study of shared clonotypes between healthy human individuals. Measured with immunoSEQ multiplex PCR; TCRdb has only the in-frame clones, and not every one. The table records 650,000 to 700,000 clones, 90% of them present only once. Sequences were obtained from memory CD8+ T cells from PBMCs. The subset denotes: CD45RO+ cells pooled with CCR7-negative TemRA cells. The source is a man between 18 and 29 years old in good health. Some clones in this sample may be carry-over from other donors' samples.

This chain joins TRBV7-3 and TRBJ2-2; no reliable D call. The V end lost 5 bases, the J end lost 5 bases, and 9 bases lay between the germline ends. CDR3 length: 13 residues. The germline gives CDR1 SGHTA, CDR2 FQGTGA. As DNA, the CDR3 is TGTGCCAGCAGCGTCGACTTGACCGGGGAGCTGTTTTTT. This sequence encodes CASSVDLTGELFF.

The V and J genes are TRBV28 and TRBJ1-5, with D tentatively TRBD1 (6 bases). Germline CDR1 is MDHEN and CDR2 is SYDVKM. The V gene lost 2 bases and the J gene lost 3 bases, with 14 bases spanning the gap. CDR3 size: 16 residues. The DNA for the CDR3 is TGTGCCAGCAGTTTAAGGTTTCGGACAGACAATCAGCCCCAGCATTTT. Translating it yields CASSLRFRTDNQPQHF.

The chain couples TRBV27 to TRBJ2-7, with a tentative D call TRBD2 (5 bases). CDR1 MNHEY and CDR2 SMNVEV come from the germline V gene (reference sequence). The length of the CDR3 is 14 residues. Trimming took 0 bases from V and 6 from J, leaving 12 bases between them. The CDR3 here is CASSLSDGGAEQYF. The CDR3 DNA is TGTGCCAGCAGTTTATCGGACGGAGGCGCCGAGCAGTACTTC.

The chain uses TRBV9 and TRBJ2-1; weak D call: TRBD2 (7 bases). The CDR3 is 17 amino acids. V gave up 0 bases and J gave up 0 bases, with 13 bases separating them. The germline CDR1 and CDR2 sequences are SGDLS and YYNGEE. The CDR3 is CASSVVGGPASYNEQFF. The CDR3 nucleotides are TGTGCCAGCAGCGTAGTCGGGGGGCCGGCCTCCTACAATGAGCAGTTCTTC.

With respect to this clone: Other DNA sequences within the sample encode an identical CDR3. V is TRBV11-2 and J is TRBJ2-1, with unresolved D. The V gene's germline CDR1 is SGHAT and CDR2 FQNNGV. Deletions cut 1 base from V and 1 base from J, with 8 bases between. The CDR3 consists of 15 residues. CDR3 nucleotide sequence: TGTGCCAGCAGCTTAGTATTGGGTTCCTACAATGAGCAGTTCTTC. This gives the protein CASSLVLGSYNEQFF. Using reference TRBV11-2 and TRBJ2-1 for the parts outside the CDR3, the full variable domain is EAGVAQSPRYKIIEKRQSVAFWCNPISGHATLYWYQQILGQGPKLLIQFQNNGVVDDSQLPKDRFSAERLKGVDSTLKIQPAKLEDSAVYLCASSLVLGSYNEQFFGPGTRLTVL.

The chain combines TRBV5-1 with TRBJ1-1, with 7 positions matching TRBD1. Germline CDR1 and CDR2: SGHRS and YFSETQ. This CDR3 is built from 14 residues. V was pared by 4 bases and J by 3 bases, with 6 bases of the junction left unmatched. DNA for the CDR3: TGCGCCAGCAGCGCGGGACAGTGGGACACTGAAGCTTTCTTT. Its protein is CASSAGQWDTEAFF.

The CDR3 DNA is TGTGCCAGCAGTCAGATTGGGGGCAGCAAAAACATTCAGTACTTC. Its translation: CASSQIGGSKNIQYF. The rearrangement links TRBV28 to TRBJ2-4; the D gene is possibly TRBD1 (6 bases). Deletions cut 5 bases from V and 3 bases from J, with 14 bases between. This CDR3 comprises 15 residues. In germline, CDR1 is MDHEN, CDR2 SYDVKM.

The CDR3 DNA sequence: TGTGCCAGCACGAGAGCGGGAGAGGAGGATGAGCAGTTCTTC. Translating gives CASTRAGEEDEQFF. The chain couples TRBV28 to TRBJ2-1; 8 nucleotides align to TRBD2. The CDR3 covers 14 residues. Unmatched junction bases numbered 10, after V lost 7 bases and J lost 8 bases. Germline loops: CDR1 MDHEN, CDR2 SYDVKM.

The chain employs TRBV9 and TRBJ2-1, with a possible D match to TRBD1 (6 bases). Germline CDR1 SGDLS, CDR2 YYNGEE. The CDR3 sequence is 16 residues long. V lost 3 bases to trimming and J lost 0 bases, with 13 bases between them. CDR3 in DNA: TGTGCCAGCAGCGCCAGGAAGGGGGACTCCTACAATGAGCAGTTCTTC. Amino acids: CASSARKGDSYNEQFF.

This chain joins TRBV28 and TRBJ2-3; D perhaps matches TRBD2 (6 bases). CDR3 length: 12 amino acids. V shed 3 bases and J shed 5 bases, with 6 bases lying between them. Germline CDR1 and CDR2: MDHEN and SYDVKM. DNA of the CDR3: TGTGCCAGCAGTTTCGGGGGAGATACGCAGTATTTT. Its protein product is CASSFGGDTQYF.

This clone has just one count. The chain links TRBV4-3 to TRBJ1-1, with D uncertain. V was trimmed by 1 base and J by 5 bases, leaving 14 bases between them. The CDR3 totals 15 residues. CDR1 is LGHNA and CDR2 is YSLEER in the germline V gene. The CDR3 sequence: CASSQGQLSGTEAFF. The CDR3 coding sequence is TGCGCCAGCAGCCAAGGCCAGTTATCCGGAACTGAAGCTTTCTTT.

The CDR3 is CASSSGTQETQYF. The CDR3 DNA reads TGTGCCAGCAGCTCCGGGACCCAAGAGACCCAGTACTTC. The chain employs TRBV7-9 and TRBJ2-5; D may be TRBD1 or TRBD2 (5 bases each). Germline-derived CDR1 and CDR2 are SEHNR and FQNEAQ (reference sequence). V dropped 4 bases and J dropped 1 base, with 7 bases sitting between them. CDR3 size: 13 residues. Variable domain in full (rest from reference TRBV7-9 and TRBJ2-5): DTGVSQNPRHKITKRGQNVTFRCDPISEHNRLYWYRQTLGQGPEFLTYFQNEAQLEKSRLLSDRFSAERPKGSFSTLEIQRTEQGDSAMYLCASSSGTQETQYFGPGTRLLVL.

The chain carries TRBV7-3 and TRBJ2-2; TRBD2 aligns across 9 bases. Germline V gene lookup returns CDR1 SGHTA and CDR2 FQGTGA. V gave up 3 bases and J gave up 4 bases; unmatched junction bases: 6. The CDR3 covers 16 residues. CDR3 in DNA: TGTGCCAGCAGCTTTCTAGCGGGGAGGGGCACCGGGGAGCTGTTTTTT. This sequence encodes CASSFLAGRGTGELFF.

The CDR3 sequence is CASSIVGRYYEQYF. Here the CDR3 DNA reads TGTGCCAGTAGTATAGTCGGCAGGTACTACGAGCAGTACTTC. V usage is TRBV19 and J usage is TRBJ2-7; D not certain. Looked up from germline, CDR1 is LNHDA and CDR2 is SQIVND (reference sequence). V dropped 1 base and J dropped 3 bases, with 10 bases sitting between them. The CDR3 runs 14 residues.

This clone has just a few counts. CDR3 in amino acids: CASILQQNYGYTF. The CDR3 DNA follows: TGTGCCAGCATCCTACAGCAAAACTATGGCTACACCTTC. The chain carries TRBV7-9 and TRBJ1-2; unclear D gene. This CDR3 contains 13 residues. Trimming took 7 bases from V and 2 from J, leaving 11 bases between them. CDR1 and CDR2 (germline): SEHNR, FQNEAQ (reference sequence).

This clone has only a few counts. The rearrangement links TRBV28 to TRBJ1-5, with D maybe TRBD1 (5 bases). Germline loops: CDR1 MDHEN, CDR2 SYDVKM. Trimming took off 6 bases at V and 5 bases at J, with 14 bases between the two ends. The CDR3 covers 14 residues. In DNA form, the CDR3 reads TGTGCCAGCAGCGTCGTGGGGACTCATCAGCCCCAGCATTTT. This codes for CASSVVGTHQPQHF.

CDR3 loop: CASSVSGRNYGYTF. CDR3 bases: TGTGCCAGCAGCGTATCCGGCAGGAACTATGGCTACACCTTC. The rearrangement uses TRBV9 and TRBJ1-2; no clear D. Deletions cut 1 base from V and 2 bases from J, with 9 bases between. The CDR3 totals 14 residues. Germline values: CDR1 SGDLS, CDR2 YYNGEE.

V usage is TRBV2 and J usage is TRBJ2-4; D is unresolved. Trimming removed 2 bases from V and 0 bases from J, with 11 bases in between. This CDR3 contains 16 residues. Germline V gives CDR1 SNHLY, CDR2 FYNNEI. The CDR3 here is CASSELYVIAKNIQYF. The CDR3 DNA sequence: TGTGCCAGCAGTGAATTATACGTAATAGCCAAAAACATTCAGTACTTC. Based on the CDR3 plus reference TRBV2 and TRBJ2-4, the full variable domain is EPEVTQTPSHQVTQMGQEVILRCVPISNHLYFYWYRQILGQKVEFLVSFYNNEISEKSEIFDDQFSVERPDGSNFTLKIRSTKLEDSAMYFCASSELYVIAKNIQYFGAGTRLSVL.

The rearrangement links TRBV28 to TRBJ2-1; D assignment may be TRBD1 or TRBD2 (6 bases each). The germline CDR1 and CDR2 sequences are MDHEN and SYDVKM. This CDR3 contains 15 residues. The V end lost 6 bases, the J end lost 4 bases, and 16 bases lay between the germline ends. The CDR3, as DNA: TGTGCCAGCAGCCGCGTAGGGGGGAGGTACAATGAGCAGTTCTTC. Protein: CASSRVGGRYNEQFF.

The chain has TRBV7-6 and TRBJ2-7; D is possibly TRBD1 or TRBD2 (5 bases each). This CDR3 contains 14 residues. V was cut by 5 bases and J by 3 bases, with 14 bases left in between. Per the germline V gene, CDR1 is SGHVS and CDR2 is FNYEAQ. The CDR3 region is CASSLKGRVYEQYF. In nucleotides, the CDR3 is TGTGCCAGCAGCCTAAAGGGACGAGTCTACGAGCAGTACTTC.

J is TRBJ2-3 and V is TRBV28; possibly TRBD2 for D (6 bases). The CDR3 is made up of 17 amino acids. The V gene lost 2 bases and the J gene lost 0 bases, with 15 bases spanning the gap. CDR1 and CDR2 (germline): MDHEN, SYDVKM. CDR3 nucleotides: TGTGCCAGCAGTTTAAGAGGGCGCGGGGCTAGCACAGATACGCAGTATTTT. Translating it yields CASSLRGRGASTDTQYF.

This clone was observed a single time. V gene TRBV15 combines with J gene TRBJ2-5, with D unclear. The length of the CDR3 is 13 residues. The germline V gene has CDR1 LNHNV and CDR2 YYDKDF (reference sequence). V lost 5 bases and J lost 5, with 12 bases in between. Written as DNA, the CDR3 is TGTGCCACCAGCTATAGGGTGGGTGAGACCCAGTACTTC. It translates to CATSYRVGETQYF.

This clone was counted once. The rearrangement links TRBV5-4 to TRBJ2-1; unclear D gene. This CDR3 is 13 amino acids long. Trimming took off 4 bases at V and 6 bases at J, with 11 bases between the two ends. Looked up from germline, CDR1 is SGHNT and CDR2 is YYREEE (reference sequence). CDR3 region: CASSLHKFNEQFF. The DNA for the CDR3 is TGTGCCAGCAGCCTTCACAAATTCAATGAGCAGTTCTTC. The whole variable domain, remainder taken from reference TRBV5-4 and TRBJ2-1, is ETGVTQSPTHLIKTRGQQVTLRCSSQSGHNTVSWYQQALGQGPQFIFQYYREEENGRGNFPPRFSGLQFPNYSSELNVNALELDDSALYLCASSLHKFNEQFFGPGTRLTVL.